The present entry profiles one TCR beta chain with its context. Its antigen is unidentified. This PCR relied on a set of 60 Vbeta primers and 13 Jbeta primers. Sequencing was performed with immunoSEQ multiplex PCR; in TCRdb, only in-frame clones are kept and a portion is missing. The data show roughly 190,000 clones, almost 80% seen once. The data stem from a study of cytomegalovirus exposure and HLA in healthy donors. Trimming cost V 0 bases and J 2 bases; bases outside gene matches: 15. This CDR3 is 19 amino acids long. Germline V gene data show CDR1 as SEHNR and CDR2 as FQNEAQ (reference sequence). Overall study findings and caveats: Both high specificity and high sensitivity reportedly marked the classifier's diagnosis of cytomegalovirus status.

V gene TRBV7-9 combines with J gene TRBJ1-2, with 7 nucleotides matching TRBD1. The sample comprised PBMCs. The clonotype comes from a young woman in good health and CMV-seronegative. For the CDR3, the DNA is TGTGCCAGCAGCTTAGCGGGGCCGGAAAAGGGACAGCTCAACTATGGCTACACCTTC. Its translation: CASSLAGPEKGQLNYGYTF. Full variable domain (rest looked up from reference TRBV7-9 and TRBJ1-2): DTGVSQNPRHKITKRGQNVTFRCDPISEHNRLYWYRQTLGQGPEFLTYFQNEAQLEKSRLLSDRFSAERPKGSFSTLEIQRTEQGDSAMYLCASSLAGPEKGQLNYGYTFGSGTRLTVV.